These T cell receptor beta chains were read from a single sample in a study of brain T cells in children with intractable seizures. Sequencing used immunoSEQ multiplex PCR; TCRdb keeps in-frame clones, though not all of them. The data hold tens of thousands of clones, with about 93% observed a single time. The source material was peripheral blood, sampled at surgery. Source of these receptors: a boy younger than two with tuberous sclerosis and intractable seizures. Both conserved end residues are part of each CDR3. The order of the fields is V gene, J gene, clone size, D gene, CDR3 protein, CDR3 DNA. The D gene is left open where the match is weak. Size is stated for part of the rows, as once, few or many counts, or as a class when the clone is expanded.

v_gene: TRBV2
j_gene: TRBJ1-1
abundance: .
d_gene: TRBD1
CDR3aa: CASRDLEGAKLEAFF
CDR3nt: TGTGCCAGCAGGGACCTGGAGGGGGCGAAATTAGAAGCTTTCTTT

v_gene: TRBV2
j_gene: TRBJ1-2
abundance: .
d_gene: TRBD1
CDR3aa: CASSEAALTGTYGYTF
CDR3nt: TGTGCCAGCAGTGAAGCGGCATTGACAGGGACCTATGGCTACACCTTC

v_gene: TRBV13
j_gene: TRBJ1-1
abundance: .
d_gene: TRBD1
CDR3aa: CASSQGGQNTEAFF
CDR3nt: TGTGCCAGCAGCCAGGGGGGGCAGAACACTGAAGCTTTCTTT

v_gene: TRBV6-5
j_gene: TRBJ2-3
abundance: .
d_gene: .
CDR3aa: CASSYGQAADTQYF
CDR3nt: TGTGCCAGCAGTTATGGGCAGGCGGCAGATACGCAGTATTTT

v_gene: TRBV7-8
j_gene: TRBJ1-1
abundance: .
d_gene: .
CDR3aa: CASSYPQGLNTEAFF
CDR3nt: TGTGCCAGCAGCTATCCACAGGGTCTGAACACTGAAGCTTTCTTT

v_gene: TRBV19
j_gene: TRBJ2-5
abundance: .
d_gene: TRBD2
CDR3aa: CASTRTSGDQETQYF
CDR3nt: TGTGCCAGTACCAGGACTAGCGGAGACCAAGAGACCCAGTACTTC

v_gene: TRBV5-1
j_gene: TRBJ1-1
abundance: .
d_gene: .
CDR3aa: CASSWETLDTEAFF
CDR3nt: TGCGCCAGCAGCTGGGAGACTTTGGACACTGAAGCTTTCTTT

v_gene: TRBV11-2
j_gene: TRBJ2-2
abundance: .
d_gene: TRBD2
CDR3aa: CASSKRLAETGELFF
CDR3nt: TGTGCCAGCAGCAAAAGACTAGCGGAGACCGGGGAGCTGTTTTTT

v_gene: TRBV5-1
j_gene: TRBJ1-1
abundance: .
d_gene: .
CDR3aa: CASSLSGGTEAFF
CDR3nt: TGCGCCAGCAGCTTGTCGGGGGGGACTGAAGCTTTCTTT

v_gene: TRBV19
j_gene: TRBJ2-2
abundance: .
d_gene: TRBD2
CDR3aa: CASSSAGGYLAGELFF
CDR3nt: TGTGCCAGTAGTAGCGCGGGAGGGTATCTTGCCGGGGAGCTGTTTTTT

v_gene: TRBV4-1
j_gene: TRBJ1-2
abundance: .
d_gene: .
CDR3aa: CASSPGTIPIRGYTF
CDR3nt: TGCGCCAGCAGCCCCGGGACTATTCCGATTCGAGGCTACACCTTC

v_gene: TRBV13
j_gene: TRBJ2-7
abundance: .
d_gene: .
CDR3aa: CASSQYRGPAFGYEQYF
CDR3nt: TGTGCCAGCAGCCAATATCGCGGACCCGCGTTTGGGTACGAGCAGTACTTC

v_gene: TRBV6-1
j_gene: TRBJ2-7
abundance: .
d_gene: TRBD1
CDR3aa: CASSTGQDSYEQYF
CDR3nt: TGTGCCAGCAGTACTGGACAGGACTCCTACGAGCAGTACTTC

v_gene: TRBV3-1/TRBV3-2
j_gene: TRBJ1-6
abundance: .
d_gene: .
CDR3aa: CASSELGGLTNSPLHF
CDR3nt: TGTGCCAGCAGCGAACTAGGGGGACTTACAAATTCACCCCTCCACTTT

v_gene: TRBV5-1
j_gene: TRBJ1-3
abundance: few
d_gene: .
CDR3aa: CASGVGTTGNTIYF
CDR3nt: TGCGCCAGCGGGGTAGGGACAACTGGAAACACCATATATTTT

v_gene: TRBV24-1
j_gene: TRBJ2-1
abundance: .
d_gene: TRBD1
CDR3aa: CATRAGTDYNEQFF
CDR3nt: TGTGCCACCAGGGCCGGGACAGATTACAATGAGCAGTTCTTC

v_gene: TRBV6-5
j_gene: TRBJ2-1
abundance: .
d_gene: TRBD1
CDR3aa: CASRISGGNYNEQFF
CDR3nt: TGTGCCAGCAGGATTTCAGGGGGTAACTACAATGAGCAGTTCTTC

v_gene: TRBV11-3
j_gene: TRBJ2-1
abundance: .
d_gene: .
CDR3aa: CASSHTGYYNEQFF
CDR3nt: TGTGCCAGCAGCCATACAGGGTACTACAATGAGCAGTTCTTC

v_gene: TRBV29-1
j_gene: TRBJ1-3
abundance: once
d_gene: .
CDR3aa: CSVAQGTLPGNTIYF
CDR3nt: TGCAGCGTTGCACAGGGTACCCTTCCTGGAAACACCATATATTTT

v_gene: TRBV23-1
j_gene: TRBJ1-3
abundance: once
d_gene: .
CDR3aa: CASSLSVPAGNTIYF
CDR3nt: TGCGCCAGCAGTCTGTCAGTGCCTGCTGGAAACACCATATATTTT

v_gene: TRBV7-2
j_gene: TRBJ1-5
abundance: .
d_gene: TRBD1
CDR3aa: CASSLVGTVRDQPQHF
CDR3nt: TGTGCCAGCAGCTTAGTCGGGACAGTGAGGGATCAGCCCCAGCATTTT

v_gene: TRBV7-6
j_gene: TRBJ2-7
abundance: once
d_gene: TRBD2
CDR3aa: CASSGGPGGWSSYEQYF
CDR3nt: TGTGCCAGCAGCGGGGGTCCGGGGGGTTGGAGCTCCTACGAGCAGTACTTC

v_gene: TRBV19
j_gene: TRBJ1-2
abundance: .
d_gene: TRBD1
CDR3aa: CASSGTGYGYTF
CDR3nt: TGTGCCAGTAGCGGGACAGGGTATGGCTACACCTTC

v_gene: TRBV4-1
j_gene: TRBJ2-6
abundance: .
d_gene: .
CDR3aa: CASSQLLKGPSGANVLTF
CDR3nt: TGCGCCAGCAGCCAGCTCCTAAAGGGACCCTCTGGGGCCAACGTCCTGACTTTC

v_gene: TRBV3-1/TRBV3-2
j_gene: TRBJ2-5
abundance: .
d_gene: .
CDR3aa: CASSRGEETQYF
CDR3nt: TGTGCCAGCAGCCGCGGAGAGGAGACCCAGTACTTC

v_gene: TRBV29-1
j_gene: TRBJ2-1
abundance: .
d_gene: .
CDR3aa: CSVEVYNEQFF
CDR3nt: TGCAGCGTTGAAGTCTACAATGAGCAGTTCTTC

v_gene: TRBV7-8
j_gene: TRBJ1-5
abundance: few
d_gene: .
CDR3aa: CASSLEGGNQPQHF
CDR3nt: TGTGCCAGCAGCTTAGAGGGGGGTAATCAGCCCCAGCATTTT